Listed below are T cell receptor beta chains from one sample, sequenced in a study of blood T cell repertoires in COVID-19. Data came from immunoSEQ multiplex PCR; TCRdb stores just in-frame clones and leaves some out. The data contain some 83,000 clones, around nine tenths of them seen just once; the ten biggest clones take up 4% to 6%. The sample taken for sequencing was peripheral blood. The receptors derive from a woman over 75 with active or convalescent COVID-19. Both conserved end residues are part of each CDR3. Fields, in order: V gene, D gene, J gene, clone size, CDR3 protein, CDR3 DNA. D genes are given only for firm matches. The listing skips clone size in some rows; elsewhere it reads once, few, many or a size class.

TRBV27,TRBD2,TRBJ2-1,once,CASSPVLAGGNEQFF,TGTGCCAGCAGTCCGGTACTAGCGGGAGGAAATGAGCAGTTCTTC
TRBV19,.,TRBJ2-7,.,CASSTGRYEQYF,TGTGCCAGTAGTACAGGGAGGTACGAGCAGTACTTC
TRBV11-3,.,TRBJ2-1,.,CASSLGGGYEQFF,TGTGCCAGCAGCTTAGGTGGTGGCTATGAGCAGTTCTTC
TRBV18,TRBD1,TRBJ1-2,few,CASSPDRAYGYTF,TGTGCCAGCTCGCCCGACAGGGCCTATGGCTACACCTTC
TRBV5-4,TRBD2,TRBJ2-4,once,CASSFGGTIKNIQYF,TGTGCCAGCAGCTTTGGGGGGACTATTAAAAACATTCAGTACTTC
TRBV9,TRBD1,TRBJ1-1,.,CASSTRTGVNTEAFF,TGTGCCAGCAGCACTCGGACAGGGGTGAACACTGAAGCTTTCTTT
TRBV5-4,.,TRBJ2-7,.,CASSLVGSSREQYF,TGTGCCAGCAGCTTGGTCGGGAGCAGTAGGGAGCAGTACTTC
TRBV5-4,TRBD1,TRBJ2-5,.,CASSLRQGETQYF,TGTGCCAGCAGCCTACGACAGGGGGAGACCCAGTACTTC
TRBV6-5,TRBD1,TRBJ1-1,.,CASRFDRGNTEAFF,TGTGCCAGCAGATTCGACAGGGGAAACACTGAAGCTTTCTTT
TRBV29-1,.,TRBJ1-2,few,CSVESSGVRYGYTF,TGCAGCGTTGAATCCTCAGGGGTACGGTATGGCTACACCTTC
TRBV6-5,.,TRBJ2-7,.,CANKIPRGEQYF,TGTGCCAACAAAATACCTAGGGGCGAGCAGTACTTC
TRBV6-5,.,TRBJ2-3,.,CASKGGTDTQYF,TGTGCCAGCAAGGGGGGCACAGATACGCAGTATTTT
TRBV5-4,.,TRBJ1-1,few,CASSSLGGVTAFF,TGTGCCAGCAGCTCGTTGGGCGGGGTAACGGCTTTCTTT
TRBV28,TRBD2,TRBJ2-7,.,CASTPAGAVYEQYF,TGTGCCAGCACCCCAGCGGGGGCCGTCTACGAGCAGTACTTC
TRBV19,TRBD1,TRBJ2-7,.,CATRSGQHNYAYEQYF,TGTGCCACCAGATCGGGACAGCACAATTACGCCTACGAGCAGTACTTC
TRBV2,TRBD2,TRBJ2-7,.,CASSASGSRYEQYF,TGTGCCAGCAGCGCTAGCGGGAGTCGCTACGAGCAGTACTTC
TRBV9,TRBD1,TRBJ1-4,.,CASSATGGDEKLFF,TGTGCCAGCAGCGCAACAGGGGGGGATGAAAAACTGTTTTTT
TRBV28,.,TRBJ2-2,.,CATARRDGTGELFF,TGTGCCACTGCTAGGAGGGATGGCACCGGGGAGCTGTTTTTT
TRBV4-2,TRBD1,TRBJ1-4,few,CASSQGAGGVEKLFF,TGTGCCAGCAGCCAAGGAGCAGGGGGCGTTGAAAAACTGTTTTTT
TRBV9,.,TRBJ1-3,.,CASSATGSGNTIYF,TGTGCCAGCAGCGCTACAGGGTCGGGAAACACCATATATTTT
TRBV18,.,TRBJ1-5,.,CASSPGTNNQPQHF,TGTGCCAGCTCGCCCGGGACAAACAATCAGCCCCAGCATTTT
TRBV4-1,TRBD2,TRBJ2-3,few,CASSPYSGRAYTDTQYF,TGCGCCAGCAGCCCGTATAGCGGGAGGGCGTACACAGATACGCAGTATTTT
TRBV7-2,.,TRBJ2-2,.,CASSTQGIGGELFF,TGTGCCAGCAGCACTCAGGGGATTGGCGGGGAGCTGTTTTTT
TRBV10-3,.,TRBJ2-2,.,CAIRSGYTGELFF,TGTGCCATCAGGAGCGGTTACACCGGGGAGCTGTTTTTT
TRBV5-6,.,TRBJ2-6,.,CASSLGQVIWSGANVLTF,TGTGCCAGCAGCTTGGGGCAGGTTATTTGGTCTGGGGCCAACGTCCTGACTTTC
TRBV25-1,TRBD1,TRBJ2-5,.,CASSPRQGPSETQYF,TGTGCCAGCAGTCCCCGACAGGGGCCCAGTGAGACCCAGTACTTC
TRBV5-4,.,TRBJ1-2,medium-sized,CASSLTGRYTF,TGTGCCAGCAGCTTGACAGGTCGCTACACCTTC
TRBV27,.,TRBJ1-2,.,CASSSETNYGYTF,TGTGCCAGCAGTTCAGAAACTAACTATGGCTACACCTTC
TRBV6-2/TRBV6-3,TRBD2,TRBJ2-7,.,CASSYSPSGSYEQYF,TGTGCCAGCAGTTATAGTCCTAGCGGTTCCTACGAGCAGTACTTC
TRBV28,.,TRBJ2-7,.,CASSFLYAKTGRRNEQYF,TGTGCCAGCAGTTTCCTATATGCCAAAACAGGGCGAAGAAACGAGCAGTACTTC
TRBV7-6,.,TRBJ2-1,.,CASRRGGGRFGDEQFF,TGTGCCAGCCGTCGGGGCGGGGGCCGTTTTGGCGATGAGCAGTTCTTC
TRBV7-7,TRBD2,TRBJ2-2,.,CASSPNSGRNGELFF,TGTGCTAGCAGCCCTAATAGCGGGAGAAACGGGGAGCTGTTTTTT
TRBV2,TRBD1,TRBJ1-3,.,CATEPGQAGNTIYF,TGTGCCACCGAACCGGGACAGGCTGGAAACACCATATATTTT
TRBV28,TRBD1,TRBJ2-3,once,CASRTTGSTDTQYF,TGTGCCAGCAGGACGACAGGGAGCACAGATACGCAGTATTTT
TRBV18,TRBD1,TRBJ1-1,.,CASSPRTGSSTEAFF,TGTGCCAGCTCACCGCGGACAGGGTCTAGCACTGAAGCTTTCTTT
TRBV6-1,.,TRBJ1-2,.,CASSEAGVGGYTF,TGTGCCAGCAGTGAAGCGGGAGTGGGAGGCTACACCTTC
TRBV6-5,.,TRBJ2-1,.,CASSYSSAGSEFF,TGTGCCAGCAGTTACTCATCCGCGGGATCGGAGTTCTTC
TRBV19,.,TRBJ2-7,.,CASRKVGSSYEQYF,TGTGCCAGTAGAAAAGTGGGCAGCTCCTACGAGCAGTACTTC
TRBV6-6,TRBD2,TRBJ2-1,.,CASSYPGTRSNEQFF,TGTGCCAGCAGTTACCCCGGGACTAGGAGTAATGAGCAGTTCTTC
TRBV5-6,.,TRBJ2-6,.,CASSRDRSRSGANVLTF,TGTGCCAGCAGCCGCGACAGGTCCCGCTCTGGGGCCAACGTCCTGACTTTC
TRBV5-4,.,TRBJ2-3,.,CASSLEVVGSEGDTQYF,TGTGCCAGCAGCTTGGAGGTAGTAGGGAGCGAGGGAGATACGCAGTATTTT
TRBV18,TRBD1,TRBJ1-2,once,CASSLEGARGYTF,TGTGCCAGCTCACTGGAGGGGGCGCGTGGCTACACCTTC
TRBV7-3,.,TRBJ1-1,.,CASSLTGMNTEAFF,TGTGCCAGCAGCTTAACGGGCATGAACACTGAAGCTTTCTTT